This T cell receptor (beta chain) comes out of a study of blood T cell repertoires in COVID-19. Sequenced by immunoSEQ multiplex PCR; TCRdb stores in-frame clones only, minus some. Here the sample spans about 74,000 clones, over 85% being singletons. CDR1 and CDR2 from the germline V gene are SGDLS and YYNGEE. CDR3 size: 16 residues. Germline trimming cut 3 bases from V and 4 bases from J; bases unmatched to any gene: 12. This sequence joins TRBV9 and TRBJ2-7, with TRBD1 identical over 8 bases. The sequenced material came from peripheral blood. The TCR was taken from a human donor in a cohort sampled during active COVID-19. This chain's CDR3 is CASSASGGAEGYEQYF. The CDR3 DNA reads TGTGCCAGCAGCGCCTCAGGGGGCGCAGAAGGGTACGAGCAGTACTTC.